This T cell receptor beta chain was profiled in a study of sequential checkpoint blockade in melanoma (dated by TCRdb to about 2019). Turning to the overall study: Patients were assigned by 1:1 randomization to either first-line nivolumab followed by ipilimumab (arm A) or ipilimumab followed by nivolumab (arm B). DNA from roughly 91 pretreatment melanoma tumor samples underwent TCRbeta immunosequencing. Both trial sequences were followed by maintenance nivolumab. In roughly 85% of the matched pre- and post-treatment tumor biopsy pairs, both biopsies came from the same lesion. Around 22 patients had matched tumor biopsies taken before treatment and at week 13, after single-agent nivolumab (arm A) or ipilimumab (arm B). Broad study findings and their caveats: Tumor T-cell fraction and clonality were found to correlate with PD-L1 staining and CD8+ T-cell counts but not with mutational load. Clinical benefit was about 30 times more likely to be achieved by patients whose tumor T-cell fraction and clonality increased by week 13. In the nivolumab-first arm (arm A), pretreatment tumor TIL clonality was associated with response (P = .04). The response-prediction model combining TCR metrics and mutation burden needs validation in larger, independent patient cohorts. Small sample sizes and reduced statistical power limited the analyses of tumor T-cell fraction within each arm.

The label giving this sample's treatment or condition can be read as: randomized to nivolumab then ipilimumab (arm A) or the reverse (arm B). Prior DNA-damaging chemotherapy had not been received by any trial patient. CheckMate 064, a randomized, open-label phase II trial of sequential checkpoint blockade, was the source of the samples, all of which came from patients with melanoma. Genomic DNA from formalin-fixed paraffin-embedded (FFPE) tissue samples served as the input for tumor TCR sequencing. Points on this clone: Which antigen it targets is not known. Base qualities were left out, and no much larger clone turns up one base away.

From the cysteine up to the phenylalanine, the CDR3 has a length of 12 residues. Only the CDR3 portion is preserved as DNA: 36 bases, with reading frame beginning at the first base. The germline ends are 6 bases apart after V is trimmed by 2 bases and J by 5 bases. From a lookup of the germline V gene, CDR1 and CDR2 are ENHRY and SYGVKD. The immunoSEQ Assay was used to immunosequence TCRbeta CDR3 regions from genomic DNA. Before high-throughput sequencing, the genomic DNA was amplified using bias-controlled multiplex PCR. On the authors' methods: To quantify the absolute abundance of each unique TCRbeta CDR3 region, the sequences were collapsed and filtered. Clonality, defined as 1 minus Pielou's evenness, was calculated using only productive rearrangements. Tumor T-cell fraction was computed by normalizing TCRbeta template counts to usable DNA, estimated from several housekeeping genes. Clones with significantly greater frequencies in on-treatment versus baseline samples were identified using a previously published method. In TCRdb, the immuneACCESS table is reduced to in-frame sequences with V and J assigned. These tables do not hold every clone; where another copy was compared, an unresolved V gene accounts for under half, and the others remain unexplained. V, J and clone size were drawn from that table, and D and trimming were deduced from the DNA. The sample records about 5,700 clones, roughly 21% of which are singletons. The biggest ten clones account for roughly 10% of the sample.

Source: tumor tissue (inferred from file names), taken from a patient given nivolumab and ipilimumab in sequence. The rearranged chain carries TRBV10-3 and TRBJ2-5; the D gene assignment is ambiguous. This TCR came from a human donor with melanoma. The CDR3 in this case is CAISEGGETQYF. The base sequence is TGTGCCATCAGTGAGGGTGGGGAGACCCAGTACTTC.